Shown below are 8 T cell receptor beta chains from a single sample sequenced in a study of blood T cell repertoires in COVID-19. Here immunoSEQ multiplex PCR was the method, and the copy in TCRdb shows in-frame clones only, minus some. The sample records fewer than 40,000 clones, 60% to 80% being singletons. The source material was peripheral blood. The receptors originated from an elderly man with acute or convalescent COVID-19.

This clone has just a few counts. The V gene is TRBV7-9, the J gene TRBJ2-1; TRBD2 agrees at 9 bases. V lost 2 bases to trimming and J lost 10 bases; unmatched junction nucleotides: 0. Germline V lookup: CDR1 SEHNR, CDR2 FQNEAQ (reference sequence). The length of the CDR3 is 12 residues. The CDR3 nucleotides read TGTGCCAGCAGCTTAACTAGCGGGGAGCAGTTCTTC. Residues: CASSLTSGEQFF.

The chain carries TRBV30 and TRBJ1-2; no reliable D call. Germline V gene data show CDR1 as GTSNPN and CDR2 as SVGIG (reference sequence). CDR3 size: 15 residues. The V and J ends lost 0 bases and 5 bases respectively, with 16 bases between them. The CDR3 loop is CAWSVREAGGYGYTF. CDR3 sequence (DNA): TGTGCCTGGAGTGTACGGGAAGCGGGAGGGTATGGCTACACCTTC.

The table lists this clone with a count of one. V gene TRBV9 combines with J gene TRBJ2-7; 14 bases are a match to TRBD2. This CDR3 has 14 amino acids. Germline CDR1 and CDR2: SGDLS and YYNGEE. J was trimmed by 7 bases and V by 3 bases; bases with no gene match: 3. CDR3: CASSAGTSGSEQYF. In DNA, the CDR3 is TGTGCCAGCAGCGCCGGGACTAGCGGGAGTGAGCAGTACTTC.

V and J are TRBV10-3 and TRBJ2-7; 11 bases are shared with TRBD1. The CDR3 is made up of 17 amino acids. Germline-derived CDR1 and CDR2 are ENHRY and SYGVKD. The V segment lost 4 bases and the J segment 1 base; nucleotides outside the gene matches: 9. CDR3 residues: CAISGGTGGKNSYEQYF. DNA for the CDR3: TGTGCCATCAGTGGAGGGACAGGGGGGAAAAATTCCTACGAGCAGTACTTC.

This clone was observed a few times. The J gene is TRBJ1-1, the V gene TRBV5-1, with 8 bases that match TRBD1. Trimming took 1 base from V and 4 from J; bases not matched to a gene: 6. This CDR3 has 15 amino acids. In germline, CDR1 is SGHRS, CDR2 YFSETQ. The CDR3 loop is CASSLSSGGVTEAFF. CDR3 in DNA: TGCGCCAGCAGCTTGAGTTCAGGGGGCGTCACTGAAGCTTTCTTT. The variable domain in full, with the rest retrieved from reference TRBV5-1 and TRBJ1-1, is KAGVTQTPRYLIKTRGQQVTLSCSPISGHRSVSWYQQTPGQGLQFLFEYFSETQRNKGNFPGRFSGRQFSNSRSEMNVSTLELGDSALYLCASSLSSGGVTEAFFGQGTRLTVV.

The chain employs TRBV5-1 and TRBJ2-7; the D is unclear. The V end was cut by 6 bases, the J end by 5 bases, with 18 bases between. CDR1 and CDR2 from the germline V gene are SGHRS and YFSETQ. The CDR3 is made up of 14 amino acids. CDR3 in amino acids: CASKTAGSRNEQYF. The CDR3 DNA reads as TGCGCCAGCAAAACGGCAGGCTCTCGGAACGAGCAGTACTTC.

This chain links TRBV4-3 with TRBJ2-7; 7 nucleotides agree with TRBD1. Germline CDR1 reads LGHNA; CDR2 reads YSLEER. The CDR3 covers 16 residues. The V segment lost 0 bases and the J segment 2 bases; nucleotides outside the gene matches: 7. Written as DNA, the CDR3 is TGCGCCAGCAGCCAAGATTACAGGGGCAACCCCTACGAGCAGTACTTC. As protein: CASSQDYRGNPYEQYF.

This chain connects TRBV18 to TRBJ2-6; 7 bases are shared with TRBD1. Germline values: CDR1 KGHSH, CDR2 LQKENI. J gave up 2 bases and V 0 bases, and 13 bases lay outside the gene matches. CDR3 size: 20 residues. CDR3: CASSPPGPGQMVPGANVLTF. The CDR3 bases are TGTGCCAGCTCACCACCGGGGCCGGGACAGATGGTGCCTGGGGCCAACGTCCTGACTTTC. The variable domain in full, completed from reference TRBV18 and TRBJ2-6, reads NAGVMQNPRHLVRRRGQEARLRCSPMKGHSHVYWYRQLPEEGLKFMVYLQKENIIDESGMPKERFSAEFPKEGPSILRIQQVVRGDSAAYFCASSPPGPGQMVPGANVLTFGAGSRLTVL.